The next 22 T cell receptor beta chains were all read from a single sample in a study of vaccination effects on CD4 cells after COVID-19 (dated by TCRdb to between 2021 and 2022). The receptor library was made with the immunoSEQ multiplex PCR assay. As stored in TCRdb, this immuneACCESS dataset retains in-frame rearrangements with V and J assigned. A fraction of the clones does not appear; measured against another copy, unresolved V genes explain less than half of the discrepancy, and the remainder lacks a known reason. Recorded for this sample are 50,000 to 70,000 clones; about 69% of them occurred a single time. The top ten constitute around 25% of the sample. After about 10 days of culture, CD4+ T cells were isolated with the EasySep CD4+ T cell isolation kit. Antigen specificity for these receptors is unknown. The material was CD4+ T cells from PBMCs cultured without peptide, obtained before COVID-19 vaccination. The receptor set was obtained from a human donor who had a prior SARS-CoV-2 infection.

The chain joins TRBV5-5 to TRBJ2-7, with D tentatively TRBD1 or TRBD2 (5 bases each). V lost 2 bases to trimming and J lost 2 bases, with 17 bases between them. From germline, CDR1 is SGHKS and CDR2 YYEKEE (reference sequence). This CDR3 has 16 amino acids. The CDR3: CASSFRLLGPTYEQYF. In DNA form, the CDR3 reads TGTGCCAGCAGCTTTAGACTTTTGGGACCCACCTACGAGCAGTACTTC.

The V gene is TRBV7-2, the J gene TRBJ1-2; D is possibly TRBD1 (6 bases). V was pared by 3 bases and J by 4 bases, with 15 bases between. CDR3 length equals 15 residues. Germline CDR1 SGHTA, CDR2 FQGNSA. CDR3 region: CASSFLMGGAYGYTF. The CDR3, as DNA: TGTGCCAGCAGCTTCCTGATGGGGGGCGCCTATGGCTACACCTTC.

This clone has just a few counts. The chain links TRBV7-8 to TRBJ2-1, with 9 positions matching TRBD1. Germline values: CDR1 SGHVS, CDR2 FQNEAQ. V shed 4 bases and J 1 base; nucleotides not matched to a gene: 8. The CDR3 is 17 amino acids. CDR3 region: CASSSRGTGKSYNEQFF. Here the CDR3 DNA reads TGTGCCAGCAGCTCACGAGGGACAGGGAAATCCTACAATGAGCAGTTCTTC.

The rearrangement joins TRBV14 to TRBJ2-5; the D is unclear. This CDR3 comprises 11 residues. The germline V and J ends were trimmed by 4 bases and 7 bases, with 7 bases remaining between them. Looked up from germline, CDR1 is SGHDN and CDR2 is FVKESK. The chain's CDR3 is CASSPGGTQYF. The CDR3 nucleotides are TGTGCCAGCAGCCCAGGCGGGACCCAGTACTTC.

The genes are TRBV2 and TRBJ2-7, with no clear D. V lost 3 bases to trimming and J lost 3 bases, with 9 bases between them. Germline CDR1 reads SNHLY; CDR2 reads FYNNEI. CDR3 length: 13 residues. CDR3 bases: TGTGCCAGCAGTGAGGGGTTCGGCTACGAGCAGTACTTC. This encodes CASSEGFGYEQYF.

The chain links TRBV6-4 to TRBJ2-1, with 9 bases identical to TRBD2. Germline lookup yields CDR1 MRHNA and CDR2 SNTAGT. Trimming removed 5 bases from V and 8 bases from J; junction bases left unmatched: 4. The CDR3 extends over 13 amino acids. Here the CDR3 DNA reads TGTGCCAGCAGTAGGCGGGAGGGGGATGAGCAGTTCTTC. This gives the protein CASSRREGDEQFF.

The V call is TRBV19, the J call TRBJ2-5; D is ambiguous. CDR3 length: 14 residues. Germline V gene lookup returns CDR1 LNHDA and CDR2 SQIVND (reference sequence). Trimming removed 3 bases at V and 5 bases at J, with 13 bases between. CDR3 amino acids: CASSMVPSMETQYF. CDR3 nucleotide sequence: TGTGCCAGTAGTATGGTCCCTAGTATGGAGACCCAGTACTTC.

This rearrangement joins TRBV9 to TRBJ1-3, with D maybe TRBD1 (5 bases). The CDR3 covers 14 residues. CDR1 is SGDLS, CDR2 YYNGEE, per germline. V was clipped by 0 bases and J by 4 bases, with 8 bases between them. CDR3: CASSVATGGNTIYF. CDR3 nucleotide sequence: TGTGCCAGCAGCGTAGCTACAGGCGGAAACACCATATATTTT.

The rearrangement joins TRBV7-2 to TRBJ2-5; D is perhaps TRBD1 (5 bases). The CDR3 spans 13 residues. Germline assignment: CDR1 SGHTA and CDR2 FQGNSA. V lost 3 bases, J lost 4 bases, and 9 bases lay in between. The DNA for the CDR3 is TGTGCCAGCAGCTTCGGACAAGGAGAGACCCAGTACTTC. Protein product: CASSFGQGETQYF.

The chain uses TRBV6-5 and TRBJ1-5; D uncertain. V gave up 8 bases and J gave up 4 bases, with 15 bases separating them. From germline, CDR1 is MNHEY and CDR2 SVGAGI. The CDR3 runs to 14 residues. The CDR3 sequence: CASAGIGWNQPQHF. Here the CDR3 DNA reads TGTGCCAGCGCGGGGATTGGGTGGAATCAGCCCCAGCATTTT.

This sequence joins TRBV5-1 and TRBJ2-1; 14 bases are a match to TRBD2. Per germline, CDR1 SGHRS and CDR2 YFSETQ. The CDR3 sequence is 15 residues long. With V trimmed by 3 bases and J by 6 bases, 2 bases remained unmatched. Here the CDR3 reads CASSSGLAGVNEQFF. In DNA form, the CDR3 reads TGCGCCAGCAGCTCGGGACTAGCGGGGGTCAATGAGCAGTTCTTC.

This chain joins TRBV5-8 and TRBJ1-6; maybe TRBD1 (6 bases). The CDR3 spans 14 residues. Germline assignment: CDR1 SGHTS and CDR2 YDEGEE. Deletions cut 5 bases from V and 7 bases from J, with 13 bases between. The CDR3 DNA follows: TGTGCCAGCAGGAAGCAGGGGAGGAATTCACCCCTCCACTTT. Residues: CASRKQGRNSPLHF.

This chain joins TRBV18 and TRBJ2-7, with D tentatively TRBD1 (5 bases). CDR3 size: 14 residues. V lost 2 bases and J 2 bases, leaving 10 bases between the germline ends. Germline CDR1 is KGHSH and CDR2 is LQKENI. In DNA form, the CDR3 reads TGTGCCAGCTCACCATCAGGGTTCACCTACGAGCAGTACTTC. As protein: CASSPSGFTYEQYF.

This clone was seen more than once but under ten times. The V gene is TRBV7-9, the J gene TRBJ1-1, with 7 bases fitting TRBD1. The CDR3 runs 15 residues. The V gene's germline CDR1 is SEHNR and CDR2 FQNEAQ (reference sequence). The trim removed 4 bases at V and 1 base at J, leaving 6 bases unmatched. The CDR3 DNA reads TGTGCCAGCAGCTATCCGGGACAGCAGAACACTGAAGCTTTCTTT. It codes for CASSYPGQQNTEAFF. Using reference TRBV7-9 and TRBJ1-1 for the parts outside the CDR3, the full variable domain is DTGVSQNPRHKITKRGQNVTFRCDPISEHNRLYWYRQTLGQGPEFLTYFQNEAQLEKSRLLSDRFSAERPKGSFSTLEIQRTEQGDSAMYLCASSYPGQQNTEAFFGQGTRLTVV.

The gene calls are TRBV27 and TRBJ2-7, with 14 bases identical to TRBD2. Germline CDR1 reads MNHEY; CDR2 reads SMNVEV (reference sequence). The length of the CDR3 is 16 residues. Losses at the gene ends were 6 bases for V and 6 bases for J; bases not matched to a gene: 10. The CDR3 DNA reads as TGTGCCAGCAGCCACGGGACTAGCGGGAGAATTTTCGAGCAGTACTTC. Residues: CASSHGTSGRIFEQYF.

V and J are TRBV11-2 and TRBJ2-7; 10 bases map to TRBD1. The CDR3 totals 15 residues. Germline V CDR1 and CDR2: SGHAT, FQNNGV. The trim removed 5 bases at V and 5 bases at J, leaving 9 bases unmatched. The CDR3 DNA reads as TGTGCCAGCAGCCAAAAGGGACAGGGGCTTGACGAGCAGTACTTC. This codes for CASSQKGQGLDEQYF.

The chain combines TRBV5-4 with TRBJ2-1, with 9 positions matching TRBD1. Germline CDR1 reads SGHNT; CDR2 reads YYREEE (reference sequence). The junction had 3 bases not matched to a gene; V was cut back by 4 bases and J by 4 bases. The CDR3 covers 14 residues. In DNA, the CDR3 is TGTGCCAGCAGCCAGGGACAGGGATACAATGAGCAGTTCTTC. It translates to CASSQGQGYNEQFF.

V gene TRBV9 combines with J gene TRBJ2-7; 9 bases match TRBD2. With 2 bases clipped from V and 7 bases from J, the junction kept 10 bases outside the gene matches. Germline CDR1 and CDR2: SGDLS and YYNGEE. The CDR3 sequence is 15 residues long. CDR3 nucleotides: TGTGCCAGCAGCGTTGGGGCGGGAGGGCCATTTGAGCAGTACTTC. Residues: CASSVGAGGPFEQYF.

V is TRBV7-9 and J is TRBJ1-2, with 8 bases matching TRBD1. The CDR3 length is 13 residues. The germline V gene encodes CDR1 SEHNR and CDR2 FQNEAQ (reference sequence). V lost 2 bases and J lost 4; bases outside the gene matches: 0. CDR3 protein: CASSLTGGYGYTF. The DNA of the CDR3 is TGTGCCAGCAGCTTAACAGGGGGCTATGGCTACACCTTC.

This clone appeared a single time. The V call is TRBV5-1, the J call TRBJ2-2; D not resolved. CDR3 size: 14 residues. The V gene's germline CDR1 is SGHRS and CDR2 YFSETQ. V lost 0 bases to trimming and J lost 1 base, with 4 bases between them. The CDR3 here is CASSLAQNTGELFF. The CDR3 bases are TGCGCCAGCAGCTTGGCACAGAACACCGGGGAGCTGTTTTTT.

The rearrangement uses TRBV7-2 and TRBJ1-1; D remains ambiguous. This CDR3 has 11 residues. V was shortened by 2 bases and J by 11 bases, with 9 bases between the two germline ends. The germline V gene encodes CDR1 SGHTA and CDR2 FQGNSA. The CDR3 is CASSLMTSAFF. In nucleotides, the CDR3 is TGTGCCAGCAGCTTAATGACGAGTGCTTTCTTT.

This clone was picked up a small number of times. The CDR3, as DNA: TGTGCCAGCAGTTACGTTCGACAGGGTAATTCACCCCTCCACTTT. Amino acids: CASSYVRQGNSPLHF. This rearrangement joins TRBV6-5 to TRBJ1-6; 7 bases line up with TRBD1. With 2 bases clipped from V and 6 bases from J, the junction kept 4 bases outside the gene matches. Germline V gene lookup returns CDR1 MNHEY and CDR2 SVGAGI. The CDR3 has 15 amino acids.